Detailed here is one T cell receptor (beta chain). Its antigen remains unidentified. Libraries were prepared by immunoSEQ multiplex PCR; TCRdb keeps only in-frame clonotypes and omits some of them. Of about 25,000 clones detected, approximately 78% appear once; the ten largest clones hold approximately 0.93%. The CDR3 sequence is 16 residues long. Deletions cut 0 bases from V and 1 base from J, with 12 bases between. Germline CDR1 reads SGHAT; CDR2 reads FQNNGV. The data originate from a study of graft-versus-host responses after intestinal transplantation. The specimen comprised unstimulated CD8+ T cells sorted from spleen or lymph node cells, sampled before transplant. The sequence came from a human donor who was the organ donor for an intestinal transplant. The V call is TRBV11-2, the J call TRBJ1-1, with D uncertain. This chain's CDR3 is CASSLDHGYKNTEAFF. As DNA, the CDR3 is TGTGCCAGCAGCTTAGATCACGGCTACAAGAACACTGAAGCTTTCTTT.